This T cell receptor (beta chain) was obtained from a study of T cell responses to AZD1222 COVID-19 vaccine. TCRdb's table, derived via immunoSEQ multiplex PCR, lists solely in-frame clones and lacks some. The repertoire holds 120,000 or so clones, with roughly nine tenths as singletons. Germline CDR1 and CDR2: GTSNPN and SVGIG (reference sequence). V gave up 1 base and J gave up 7 bases, with 8 bases separating them. The CDR3 has 13 residues. Sequenced here: peripheral blood, sampled on day 0 of AZD1222 vaccination. This clonotype originated in an adult in good health. The V gene is TRBV30, the J gene TRBJ1-6; no firm D call. The CDR3 here is CAWSDQPNSPLHF. In DNA form, the CDR3 reads TGTGCCTGGAGTGATCAGCCGAATTCACCCCTCCACTTT.